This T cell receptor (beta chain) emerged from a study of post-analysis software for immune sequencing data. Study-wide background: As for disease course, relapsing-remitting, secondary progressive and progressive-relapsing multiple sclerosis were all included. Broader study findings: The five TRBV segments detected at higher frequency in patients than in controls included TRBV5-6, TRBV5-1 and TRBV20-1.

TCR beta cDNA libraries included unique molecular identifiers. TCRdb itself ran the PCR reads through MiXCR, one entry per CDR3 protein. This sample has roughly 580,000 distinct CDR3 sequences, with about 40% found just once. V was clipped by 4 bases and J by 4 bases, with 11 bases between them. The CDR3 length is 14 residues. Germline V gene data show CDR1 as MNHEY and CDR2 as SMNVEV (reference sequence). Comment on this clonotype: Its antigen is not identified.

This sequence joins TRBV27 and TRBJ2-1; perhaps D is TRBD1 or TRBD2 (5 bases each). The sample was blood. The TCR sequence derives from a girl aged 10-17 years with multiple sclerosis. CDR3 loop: CASSWDGIYNEQFF. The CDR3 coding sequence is TGTGCCAGCAGTTGGGACGGGATTTACAATGAGCAGTTCTTC.